These T cell receptor beta chains were read from a single sample in a study of blood T cell repertoires in COVID-19. The data were produced by immunoSEQ multiplex PCR, yet TCRdb's version contains in-frame clones alone and is incomplete. Here the sample spans about 200,000 clones, 85% being singletons. Sequenced input: peripheral blood. These receptors all stem from a man aged 60 to 69 with COVID-19, enrolled during active disease. The CDR3 runs from the conserved cysteine through the conserved F or W. A D gene is named only where the DNA matches it firmly. Where a row states a size, it is once, few, many or the class of an expanded clone; other rows omit it.

-	once	TRBV21-1	TRBJ2-1	CASTYDSYNEQFF	TGTGCCAGCACCTACGACTCATACAATGAGCAGTTCTTC
-	-	TRBV5-4	TRBJ1-1	CASRLGVGQVNTEAFF	TGTGCCAGCAGATTGGGTGTGGGGCAGGTGAACACTGAAGCTTTCTTT
-	-	TRBV7-9	TRBJ2-3	CASSLIGTDTQYF	TGTGCCAGCAGCTTAATAGGCACAGATACGCAGTATTTT
-	-	TRBV30	TRBJ1-1	CAWSVRRQRMNTEAFF	TGTGCCTGGAGTGTAAGGCGACAGCGAATGAACACTGAAGCTTTCTTT
TRBD2	few	TRBV2	TRBJ2-1	CASTLTSGRGEQFF	TGTGCCAGCACCTTGACTAGCGGGCGTGGTGAGCAGTTCTTC
-	-	TRBV19	TRBJ1-1	CASKVEYPGTEAFF	TGTGCCAGTAAAGTGGAGTATCCGGGGACTGAAGCTTTCTTT
TRBD1	-	TRBV6-5	TRBJ2-4	CASSQRDRGNIQYF	TGTGCCAGCAGTCAGCGGGACAGGGGAAACATTCAGTACTTC
-	-	TRBV5-1	TRBJ1-5	CASSPGVDQPQHF	TGCGCCAGCAGCCCGGGGGTAGATCAGCCCCAGCATTTT
-	-	TRBV3-1/TRBV3-2	TRBJ1-5	CASSQLQDQPQHF	TGTGCCAGCAGCCAATTACAGGATCAGCCCCAGCATTTT
-	-	TRBV6-6	TRBJ2-4	CASSYPGPKNIQYF	TGTGCCAGCAGTTACCCAGGTCCCAAAAACATTCAGTACTTC
-	-	TRBV7-2	TRBJ1-5	CASSLKGGGRAQHF	TGTGCCAGCAGCTTAAAAGGTGGAGGGAGGGCCCAGCATTTT
TRBD1	-	TRBV3-1/TRBV3-2	TRBJ2-2	CASRGQGGTGELFF	TGTGCCAGCAGGGGACAGGGCGGCACCGGGGAGCTGTTTTTT
TRBD1	-	TRBV6-6	TRBJ2-5	CASSRDRETQYF	TGTGCCAGCAGTCGGGACAGAGAGACCCAGTACTTC
-	-	TRBV6-5	TRBJ2-7	CASSLEVAEQYF	TGTGCCAGCAGTTTGGAGGTGGCCGAGCAATACTTC
TRBD1	-	TRBV2	TRBJ2-5	CASTRGTGLRSGETQYF	TGTGCCAGCACTCGAGGGACAGGCCTTCGCTCAGGAGAGACCCAGTACTTC
-	-	TRBV14	TRBJ2-2	CASSHLRGGAGELFF	TGTGCCAGCAGCCATCTTCGGGGCGGGGCCGGGGAGCTGTTTTTT
-	-	TRBV10-3	TRBJ1-1	CAISREGVTEAFF	TGTGCCATCAGCAGGGAGGGTGTAACTGAAGCTTTCTTT
TRBD2	once	TRBV5-6	TRBJ2-1	CASSLLLAVNEQFF	TGTGCCAGCAGCTTACTACTAGCGGTGAATGAGCAGTTCTTC
-	-	TRBV5-1	TRBJ1-4	CASSAATWSTNEKLFF	TGCGCCAGCAGCGCGGCAACTTGGTCAACTAATGAAAAACTGTTTTTT
-	-	TRBV3-1/TRBV3-2	TRBJ1-4	CASSHRNEKLFF	TGTGCCAGCAGCCACAGGAATGAAAAACTGTTTTTT
TRBD1	few	TRBV4-2	TRBJ1-1	CASSQDHAGGIGTEAFF	TGTGCCAGCAGCCAAGATCACGCAGGGGGGATAGGGACTGAAGCTTTCTTT
-	few	TRBV5-4	TRBJ2-1	CASSFGSLGNPRNEQFF	TGTGCCAGCAGCTTTGGGAGTTTGGGGAACCCGAGGAATGAGCAGTTCTTC
TRBD1	-	TRBV5-6	TRBJ1-6	CASRPTGDYNSPLHF	TGTGCCAGCAGGCCTACAGGGGACTATAATTCACCCCTCCACTTT
-	-	TRBV30	TRBJ1-2	CAWSVALRGSGYTF	TGTGCCTGGAGTGTCGCACTTAGAGGTAGTGGCTACACCTTC
-	-	TRBV28	TRBJ2-7	CASKPRASYEQYF	TGTGCCAGCAAGCCTCGAGCCTCCTACGAGCAGTACTTC
-	-	TRBV16	TRBJ1-4	CASSQERATNEKLFF	TGTGCCAGCAGCCAAGAGCGGGCAACTAATGAAAAACTGTTTTTT
-	-	TRBV28	TRBJ1-2	CASSRDLVYGYTF	TGTGCCAGCAGTCGCGATTTGGTCTATGGCTACACCTTC
TRBD1	few	TRBV7-2	TRBJ1-2	CASSRDRIYGYTF	TGTGCCAGCAGCCGGGACAGAATCTATGGCTACACCTTC
TRBD2	-	TRBV30	TRBJ2-3	CAHARGGSSDTQYF	TGTGCCCATGCCCGGGGCGGGAGCTCAGATACGCAGTATTTT
-	-	TRBV9	TRBJ1-1	CASSVGGDGYTEAFF	TGTGCCAGCAGCGTAGGGGGGGACGGCTACACTGAAGCTTTCTTT
TRBD1	-	TRBV19	TRBJ1-2	CASSTTPGQGGYTF	TGTGCCAGTAGTACCACTCCGGGACAGGGTGGCTACACCTTC
TRBD1	-	TRBV11-2	TRBJ1-3	CASSLSLRTGASGNTIYF	TGTGCCAGCAGCTTATCCCTACGGACAGGGGCTTCTGGAAACACCATATATTTT
TRBD1	-	TRBV7-9	TRBJ2-3	CASTIGDSLTDTQYF	TGTGCCAGCACTATCGGGGACAGCCTCACAGATACGCAGTATTTT
TRBD1	-	TRBV12-5	TRBJ2-3	CASGLDRVPDTQYF	TGTGCTAGTGGTCTGGACAGGGTCCCAGATACGCAGTATTTT
-	few	TRBV6-5	TRBJ1-3	CASSTSQGSGNTIYF	TGTGCCAGCAGTACCAGTCAGGGCTCTGGAAACACCATATATTTT
TRBD1	-	TRBV5-1	TRBJ2-3	CASSLDRTGGTDTQYF	TGCGCCAGCAGCTTGGATAGGACAGGTGGCACAGATACGCAGTATTTT
TRBD1	-	TRBV5-4	TRBJ1-2	CASSYGQAHSGYTF	TGTGCCAGCAGCTACGGACAGGCTCATAGTGGCTACACCTTC
-	-	TRBV28	TRBJ1-5	CASSPTVNSNQPQHF	TGTGCCAGCAGCCCGACAGTAAATAGCAATCAGCCCCAGCATTTT
-	-	TRBV21-1	TRBJ1-5	CASSSTGIDSNQPQHF	TGTGCCAGCAGCTCCACAGGCATTGATAGCAATCAGCCCCAGCATTTT
-	-	TRBV3-1/TRBV3-2	TRBJ1-6	CASSQYENSPLHF	TGTGCCAGCAGCCAATATGAGAATTCACCCCTCCACTTT
-	-	TRBV3-1/TRBV3-2	TRBJ2-2	CASSQVRGSGTGELFF	TGTGCCAGCAGCCAGGTACGGGGATCGGGCACCGGGGAGCTGTTTTTT
-	-	TRBV28	TRBJ2-1	CASRTRMNDEQFF	TGTGCCAGCAGGACTAGAATGAACGATGAGCAGTTCTTC
TRBD1	-	TRBV7-9	TRBJ2-7	CASSLEGTGGDHEQYF	TGTGCCAGCAGCTTAGAAGGGACAGGGGGGGACCACGAGCAGTACTTC
-	-	TRBV6-1	TRBJ2-1	CASSEVRGNRDEQFF	TGTGCCAGCAGTGAGGTCAGGGGAAATAGGGATGAGCAGTTCTTC
-	-	TRBV6-1	TRBJ1-2	CASSETAGSYGYTF	TGTGCCAGCAGTGAAACGGCAGGGTCCTATGGCTACACCTTC
-	-	TRBV7-9	TRBJ2-5	CASSLPSIRTQYF	TGTGCCAGCAGCCTCCCTAGCATCCGGACCCAGTACTTC